This TCR beta chain comes out of a study of shared clonotypes between healthy human individuals. The study's findings and limits: Generation probability values for non-shared clonotypes were lower than those for clonotypes shared by all four donors.

A remark on this clone: What it binds is unknown.

Germline CDR1 and CDR2: KGHSH and LQKENI. The CDR3 is made up of 13 amino acids. The V and J ends lost 3 bases and 8 bases, in that order; junction bases with no gene match: 4. Sorted-subset replicate PCR reactions contained 200 to 250 ng DNA, corresponding to some 30,000 T cell genomes. The assay was immunoSEQ multiplex PCR, and TCRdb's table has in-frame clones only and misses some. The sample carries around 2.5 million clones, 93% recorded once. The authors divided CD4+ cells into CD45RA+ naive and CD45RA-negative memory subsets. Input material: naive CD4+ T cells from PBMCs. Indicated subset: CD45RA+ positively selected. The V and J genes are TRBV18 and TRBJ2-4; 7 positions match TRBD1. This receptor was obtained from a young man in good health. Some clones in this sample may be carry-over from other donors' samples. In nucleotides, the CDR3 is TGTGCCAGCTCACCGGACAGGTTAGACATTCAGTACTTC. Its translation: CASSPDRLDIQYF.